The 7 T cell receptor beta chains below come from one sample, sequenced in a study of blood T cell repertoires in COVID-19. This table comes from immunoSEQ multiplex PCR, and its TCRdb copy is limited to in-frame clones, with some not included. The sample includes approximately 140,000 clones, around nine tenths seen only once; the top ten take about 10%. Sequences were obtained from peripheral blood. The origin of the receptors is a man aged 55-75 years with active or convalescent COVID-19.

V gene TRBV29-1 combines with J gene TRBJ1-4, with TRBD1 matching over 7 bases. The CDR3 runs 15 residues. Germline V gives CDR1 SQVTM, CDR2 ANQGSEA. The ends lost 0 bases at V and 8 bases at J; junction bases unmatched: 9. CDR3 protein: CSVEEGDRAGEKLFF. The CDR3 nucleotides read TGCAGCGTTGAAGAGGGAGACAGGGCTGGGGAAAAACTGTTTTTT.

The genes are TRBV6-5 and TRBJ2-7; 7 positions match TRBD2. V lost 2 bases to trimming and J lost 0 bases; unmatched junction nucleotides: 4. The CDR3 consists of 15 residues. CDR1 and CDR2 (germline): MNHEY, SVGAGI. The CDR3 loop reads CASSYPAGPSYEQYF. For the CDR3, the DNA is TGTGCCAGCAGTTACCCAGCGGGACCCTCCTACGAGCAGTACTTC.

The V gene is TRBV30, the J gene TRBJ1-2; D is ambiguous. CDR3 length: 13 residues. V was shortened by 5 bases and J by 8 bases, with 18 bases between the two germline ends. Germline values: CDR1 GTSNPN, CDR2 SVGIG (reference sequence). CDR3 amino acids: CAWERVASTGYTF. The CDR3 DNA reads as TGTGCCTGGGAGCGAGTAGCCTCCACGGGCTACACCTTC.

The V gene is TRBV18, the J gene TRBJ1-3, with no clear D. Germline V lookup: CDR1 KGHSH, CDR2 LQKENI. V lost 5 bases to trimming and J lost 4 bases, with 15 bases between them. CDR3 size: 15 residues. This chain's CDR3 is CASSARQGPGNTIYF. The CDR3 coding sequence is TGTGCCAGCTCAGCTCGACAAGGCCCCGGAAACACCATATATTTT.

The CDR3 sequence is CASGGETSFETQYF. As DNA, the CDR3 is TGTGCCAGCGGTGGGGAAACTAGCTTTGAGACCCAGTACTTC. This rearrangement joins TRBV28 to TRBJ2-5; D might be TRBD2 (6 bases). This CDR3 contains 14 residues. Germline CDR1 MDHEN, CDR2 SYDVKM. Between the trimmed V and J ends, which lost 8 bases and 5 bases, there was a span of 18 bases.

The rearrangement joins TRBV28 to TRBJ1-4; possibly TRBD1 for D (5 bases). The length of the CDR3 is 14 residues. The ends were cut back, 7 bases at V and 8 bases at J, with 17 bases in the middle. Per germline, CDR1 MDHEN and CDR2 SYDVKM. CDR3 region: CASTLTGGFEKLFF. The CDR3 DNA reads TGTGCCAGCACTCTGACGGGGGGGTTCGAAAAACTGTTTTTT.

The chain combines TRBV28 with TRBJ1-4; 8 bases match TRBD1. CDR3 length: 15 amino acids. V lost 6 bases, J lost 7 bases, and 10 bases stayed unmatched. Germline CDR1 reads MDHEN; CDR2 reads SYDVKM. This chain's CDR3 is CASSRRTTGAEKLFF. CDR3 sequence (DNA): TGTGCCAGCAGCCGTCGGACGACAGGGGCTGAAAAACTGTTTTTT.